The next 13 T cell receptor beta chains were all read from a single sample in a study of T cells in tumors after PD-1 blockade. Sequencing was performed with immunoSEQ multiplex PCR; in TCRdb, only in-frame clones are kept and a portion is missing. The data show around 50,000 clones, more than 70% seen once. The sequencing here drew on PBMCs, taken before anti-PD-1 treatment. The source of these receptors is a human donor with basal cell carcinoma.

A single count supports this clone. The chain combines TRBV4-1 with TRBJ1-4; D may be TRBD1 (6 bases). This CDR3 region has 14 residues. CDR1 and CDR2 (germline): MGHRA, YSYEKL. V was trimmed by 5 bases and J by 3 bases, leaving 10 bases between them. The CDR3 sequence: CASSIRGSNEKLFF. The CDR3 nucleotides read TGCGCCAGCAGCATCAGGGGTTCTAATGAAAAACTGTTTTTT.

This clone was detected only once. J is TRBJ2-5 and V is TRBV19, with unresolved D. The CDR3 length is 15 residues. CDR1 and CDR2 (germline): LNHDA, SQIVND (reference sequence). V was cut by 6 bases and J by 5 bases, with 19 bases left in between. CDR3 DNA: TGTGCCAGTAGCCCGCTTCGTATTAATGGGGAGACCCAGTACTTC. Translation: CASSPLRINGETQYF.

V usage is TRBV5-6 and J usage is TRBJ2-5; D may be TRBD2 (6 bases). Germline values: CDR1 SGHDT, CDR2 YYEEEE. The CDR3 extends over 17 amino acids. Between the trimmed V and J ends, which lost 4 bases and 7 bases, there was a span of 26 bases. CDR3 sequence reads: CASSLHRERLVVGTQYF. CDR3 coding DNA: TGTGCCAGCAGCCTGCACCGGGAGCGGCTTGTGGTGGGGACCCAGTACTTC.

CDR3 coding DNA: TGTGCCAGTAGTATAAAGGGTGTCGGGGTTAATGAGCAGTTCTTC. It encodes CASSIKGVGVNEQFF. The V gene is TRBV19, the J gene TRBJ2-1; possibly TRBD2 for D (5 bases). V was pared by 2 bases and J by 7 bases, with 15 bases between. This CDR3 is 15 amino acids long. CDR1 LNHDA and CDR2 SQIVND come from the germline V gene (reference sequence).

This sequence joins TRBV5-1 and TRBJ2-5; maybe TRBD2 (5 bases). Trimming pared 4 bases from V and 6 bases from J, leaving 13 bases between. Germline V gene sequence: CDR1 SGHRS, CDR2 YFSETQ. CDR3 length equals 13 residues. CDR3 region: CASSSTRRQTQYF. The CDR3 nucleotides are TGCGCCAGCAGCAGCACTAGGAGACAGACCCAGTACTTC.

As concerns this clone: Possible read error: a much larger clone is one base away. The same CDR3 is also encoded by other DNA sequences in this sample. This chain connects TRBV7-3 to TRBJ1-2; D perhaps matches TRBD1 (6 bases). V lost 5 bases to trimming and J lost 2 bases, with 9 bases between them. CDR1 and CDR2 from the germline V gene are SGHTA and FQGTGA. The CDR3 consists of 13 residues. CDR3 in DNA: TGTGCCAGCAGCCCGGACAGCAACTATGGCTACACCTTC. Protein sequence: CASSPDSNYGYTF.

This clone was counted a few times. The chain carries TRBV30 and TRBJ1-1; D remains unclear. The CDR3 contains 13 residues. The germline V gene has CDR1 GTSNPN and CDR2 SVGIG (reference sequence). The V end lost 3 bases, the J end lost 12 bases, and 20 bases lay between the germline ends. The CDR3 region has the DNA TGTGCCTGGAGCGCGCATCGGGTGGAATTAACTTTCTTT. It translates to CAWSAHRVELTFF.

The CDR3: CSYTGGGGGYTF. CDR3 DNA sequence: TGCAGCTACACGGGGGGCGGTGGTGGCTACACCTTC. V gene TRBV29-1 combines with J gene TRBJ1-2; D possibly corresponds to TRBD1 (6 bases). The CDR3 is made up of 12 amino acids. Germline CDR1 is SQVTM and CDR2 is ANQGSEA. V was pared by 8 bases and J by 7 bases, with 17 bases between.

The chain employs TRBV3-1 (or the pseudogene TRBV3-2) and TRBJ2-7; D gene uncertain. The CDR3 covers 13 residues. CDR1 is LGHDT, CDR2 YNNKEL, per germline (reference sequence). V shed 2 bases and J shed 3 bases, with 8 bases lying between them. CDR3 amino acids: CASSQRVGYEQYF. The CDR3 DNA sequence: TGTGCCAGCAGCCAAAGAGTCGGCTACGAGCAGTACTTC.

DNA for the CDR3: TGTGCCAGCAGCCCCAGACCCGGGACCTACGAGCAGTACTTC. It codes for CASSPRPGTYEQYF. The chain is built from TRBV7-6 and TRBJ2-7; possible D gene TRBD2, 5 bases. V shed 5 bases and J shed 2 bases, with 13 bases lying between them. The CDR3 length is 14 residues. The V gene's germline CDR1 is SGHVS and CDR2 FNYEAQ.

The CDR3 loop is CASGGLAAQETQYF. In DNA, the CDR3 is TGTGCCAGCGGGGGACTAGCGGCCCAAGAGACCCAGTACTTC. The chain couples TRBV27 to TRBJ2-5; TRBD2 agrees at 11 bases. The CDR3 sequence is 14 residues long. V lost 8 bases to trimming and J lost 1 base; unmatched junction nucleotides: 3. Germline V gene lookup returns CDR1 MNHEY and CDR2 SMNVEV (reference sequence).

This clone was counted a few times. Here the CDR3 reads CASSPASYEQYF. The CDR3 DNA sequence: TGTGCCAGCAGTCCTGCATCCTACGAGCAGTACTTC. The chain combines TRBV6-6 with TRBJ2-7; no clear D. Germline assignment: CDR1 MNHNY and CDR2 SVGAGI (reference sequence). With 5 bases removed from V and 1 base from J, the gap between germline ends came to 6 bases. The CDR3 covers 12 residues.

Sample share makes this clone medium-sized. CDR3 nucleotide sequence: TGTGCCGGGGCGGGCAGAGTTGATGGGGAGCTGTTTTTT. As protein: CAGAGRVDGELFF. The chain employs TRBV2 and TRBJ2-2; D possibly matches TRBD1 or TRBD2 (5 bases each). The V end was cut by 11 bases, the J end by 8 bases, with 18 bases between. The germline gives CDR1 SNHLY, CDR2 FYNNEI. The CDR3 is made up of 13 amino acids.